This T cell receptor beta chain was captured by sequencing in a study of T cell repertoires in cytomegalovirus infection. Study background: Based on public TCR beta signatures, there were indications of CMV infection and of a matching HLA type.

One entry per CDR3 protein results from TCRdb running MiXCR on the reads. The repertoire has 160,000 or so distinct CDR3 sequences, over 15% of them found once; the top ten carry about 17%. This TCR derives from a human donor in good health (CMV status not recorded). Some clones in this sample may be carry-over from other donors' samples. Sequencing was carried out using CD8+ T cells from PBMCs.

The CDR3: CASSEEQSTDTQYF. The CDR3 DNA sequence: TGTGCCAGCAGTGAGGAACAGAGCACAGATACGCAGTATTTT. The rearrangement links TRBV25-1 to TRBJ2-3, with D uncertain. V lost 3 bases and J 0 bases, leaving 7 bases between the germline ends. CDR1 is MGHDK and CDR2 is SYGVNS in the germline V gene. This CDR3 has 14 amino acids.